This T cell receptor beta chain was observed in a study of vaccination and CD4 T cells after COVID-19. The wider study: From HCoV-229E, HCoV-OC43, HCoV-NL63 and SARS-CoV-2, overlapping spike peptides were used to stimulate the cells. Controls used CEFX viral epitopes (positive), HIV-1 Nef peptides (negative), or no peptide.

This clonotype has only one observation. Its antigen remains unknown. Stated treatment: approximately nine-day PBMC culture with coronavirus spike peptide pools or control peptides (ViraFEST assay). The Oncomine TCR Beta short-read assay was applied to DNA of cultured CD4+ T cells. TCRdb reprocessed the PCR reads with MiXCR, giving one entry per CDR3 protein. The data contain about 14,000 distinct CDR3 sequences, around 49% of them singletons. The TCR comes from a human donor who had recovered from COVID-19. Sequencing used CD4+ T cells from blood, cultured in vitro, obtained before SARS-CoV-2 vaccination.

CDR3 residues: CASSLGRAEAFF. CDR3 nucleotides: TGTGCCAGCAGTTTGGGAAGGGCTGAAGCTTTCTTT. V gene TRBV28 combines with J gene TRBJ1-1; the D is unclear. This CDR3 contains 12 residues. Germline V gives CDR1 MDHEN, CDR2 SYDVKM. Trimming removed 3 bases at V and 6 bases at J, with 8 bases between.